Presented here are 16 T cell receptor beta chains from one specimen sequenced in a study of cytomegalovirus exposure and HLA in healthy donors. It was with 60 Vbeta and 13 Jbeta primers that the PCR ran. Profiling relied on immunoSEQ multiplex PCR, and the TCRdb table lists in-frame clones only, not all of them. Of roughly 36,000 clones listed, 75% to 85% were seen once; the top ten hold 6%. The sample consisted of PBMCs. These receptors all stem from a male donor in good health and CMV-seronegative.

The CDR3 here is CASRQPGQINQPQHF. The CDR3 nucleotides are TGTGCCAGCAGACAACCGGGACAGATCAATCAGCCCCAGCATTTT. The rearrangement joins TRBV6-6 to TRBJ1-5; 7 bases agree with TRBD1. The V and J ends lost 6 bases and 3 bases, in that order; junction bases with no gene match: 8. This CDR3 is 15 amino acids long. Germline V gene sequence: CDR1 MNHNY, CDR2 SVGAGI (reference sequence).

This chain connects TRBV7-8 to TRBJ1-6; TRBD1 might be the D (6 bases). The CDR3 totals 15 residues. The germline V gene encodes CDR1 SGHVS and CDR2 FQNEAQ. The V end lost 0 bases, the J end lost 9 bases, and 12 bases lay between the germline ends. CDR3: CASSLAVTGSSPLHF. CDR3 nucleotide sequence: TGTGCCAGCAGCTTAGCAGTTACAGGGAGTTCACCCCTCCACTTT.

The chain is built from TRBV2 and TRBJ2-3; TRBD2 matches 9 bases. The V segment lost 6 bases and the J segment 5 bases; nucleotides outside the gene matches: 9. This CDR3 has 15 amino acids. Germline V lookup: CDR1 SNHLY, CDR2 FYNNEI. The CDR3 coding sequence is TGTGCCAGCAGGTCCCTAGCGGGGAGTCAAGATACGCAGTATTTT. Residues: CASRSLAGSQDTQYF. The full variable domain, its missing parts supplied by reference TRBV2 and TRBJ2-3, is EPEVTQTPSHQVTQMGQEVILRCVPISNHLYFYWYRQILGQKVEFLVSFYNNEISEKSEIFDDQFSVERPDGSNFTLKIRSTKLEDSAMYFCASRSLAGSQDTQYFGPGTRLTVL.

This chain uses TRBV5-1 with TRBJ2-7; tentative D call: TRBD1 (5 bases). The germline V and J ends were trimmed by 0 bases and 3 bases, with 10 bases remaining between them. Germline V CDR1 and CDR2: SGHRS, YFSETQ. The CDR3 spans 14 residues. This CDR3 is CASSLGQGHYEQYF. CDR3 coding DNA: TGCGCCAGCAGCTTGGGGCAGGGTCACTACGAGCAGTACTTC. Drawing the rest from reference TRBV5-1 and TRBJ2-7, the complete variable domain is KAGVTQTPRYLIKTRGQQVTLSCSPISGHRSVSWYQQTPGQGLQFLFEYFSETQRNKGNFPGRFSGRQFSNSRSEMNVSTLELGDSALYLCASSLGQGHYEQYFGPGTRLTVT.

The J gene is TRBJ2-6, the V gene TRBV5-1, with a tentative D call TRBD1 (6 bases). The ends were cut back, 3 bases at V and 2 bases at J, with 12 bases in the middle. Germline assignment: CDR1 SGHRS and CDR2 YFSETQ. CDR3 length equals 16 residues. The CDR3, as DNA: TGCGCCAGCAGCTCGCGACAGGTACCTGGGGCCAACGTCCTGACTTTC. It encodes CASSSRQVPGANVLTF.

The chain employs TRBV19 and TRBJ1-4; D call uncertain. The V gene lost 1 base and the J gene lost 0 bases, with 9 bases spanning the gap. The length of the CDR3 is 16 residues. Germline loops: CDR1 LNHDA, CDR2 SQIVND (reference sequence). The CDR3 sequence: CASSIGSSATNEKLFF. The CDR3 DNA follows: TGTGCCAGTAGTATAGGTTCATCGGCAACTAATGAAAAACTGTTTTTT.

This clone was seen only a few times. This chain uses TRBV28 with TRBJ2-7; TRBD1 matches at 8 bases. V was pared by 5 bases and J by 2 bases, with 2 bases of the junction left unmatched. Germline V lookup: CDR1 MDHEN, CDR2 SYDVKM. The CDR3 has 13 residues. CDR3 DNA: TGTGCCAGCAGTGACAGGGGACCCTACGAGCAGTACTTC. Its protein is CASSDRGPYEQYF.

DNA for the CDR3: TGTGCCAGCAGCCGAAGCGGGACTAACTCCTACGAGCAGTACTTC. Its translation: CASSRSGTNSYEQYF. This chain connects TRBV7-9 to TRBJ2-7; the match to TRBD2 covers 7 bases. Germline trimming cut 5 bases from V and 0 bases from J; bases unmatched to any gene: 7. Germline lookup yields CDR1 SEHNR and CDR2 FQNEAQ (reference sequence). The CDR3 covers 15 residues.

V gene TRBV7-9 combines with J gene TRBJ1-2; D not resolved. Germline V gene lookup returns CDR1 SEHNR and CDR2 FQNEAQ (reference sequence). Trimming shortened V by 2 bases and J by 6 bases, and 7 bases separated the two germline ends. The CDR3 spans 12 residues. CDR3 amino acids: CASSLSGNGYTF. The CDR3 nucleotides are TGTGCCAGCAGCTTAAGCGGAAATGGCTACACCTTC.

For the CDR3, the DNA is TGTGCCAGCAGCTTAGAACCGGGACAACCTACCTACGAGCAGTACTTC. Encoded protein: CASSLEPGQPTYEQYF. The rearrangement links TRBV11-2 to TRBJ2-7; tentative D call: TRBD1 (6 bases). This CDR3 comprises 16 residues. V was trimmed by 0 bases and J by 2 bases, leaving 14 bases between them. The germline V gene encodes CDR1 SGHAT and CDR2 FQNNGV.

This clone was detected once. CDR3 coding DNA: TGTGCCAGCAGTATAAAACAGGGTAAGAATGGCTACACCTTC. It encodes CASSIKQGKNGYTF. This sequence joins TRBV6-4 and TRBJ1-2; TRBD1 might be the D (6 bases). The V and J ends lost 5 bases and 6 bases respectively, with 16 bases between them. Per the germline V gene, CDR1 is MRHNA and CDR2 is SNTAGT. There are 14 residues in the CDR3.

The chain recombines TRBV14 with TRBJ2-3; no clear D. The CDR3 runs to 10 residues. The V end was cut by 5 bases, the J end by 7 bases, with 4 bases between. Germline V gives CDR1 SGHDN, CDR2 FVKESK. Here the CDR3 DNA reads TGTGCCAGCAGCTCTCATACGCAGTATTTT. Protein product: CASSSHTQYF. Based on the CDR3 plus reference TRBV14 and TRBJ2-3, the full variable domain is EAGVTQFPSHSVIEKGQTVTLRCDPISGHDNLYWYRRVMGKEIKFLLHFVKESKQDESGMPNNRFLAERTGGTYSTLKVQPAELEDSGVYFCASSSHTQYFGPGTRLTVL.

This clone was observed a few times. The J gene is TRBJ2-5, the V gene TRBV6-1; TRBD1 aligns across 9 bases. The CDR3 length is 13 residues. V lost 10 bases, J lost 5 bases, and 8 bases stayed unmatched. Germline V CDR1 and CDR2: MNHNS, SASEGT. The DNA for the CDR3 is TGTGCCATTTTACAGGGGGCTGGGGAGACCCAGTACTTC. This codes for CAILQGAGETQYF.

With regard to this clone: At one end the junction does not follow the germline gene, possibly because of a read error. The chain is built from TRBV4-1 and TRBJ1-6, with TRBD1 as a possible D gene (5 bases). CDR1 and CDR2 from the germline V gene are MGHRA and YSYEKL. CDR3 length equals 17 residues. In DNA form, the CDR3 reads TGCGCCAGCAGTCAAGTTTTTAGGGGCGACGGTAATTCACCCCTCCACTTT. It specifies CASSQVFRGDGNSPLHF.

The chain joins TRBV9 to TRBJ2-1, with a possible D match to TRBD2 (5 bases). Trimming left V 0 bases short and J 3 bases short, with 10 bases between. This CDR3 has 15 amino acids. Germline lookup yields CDR1 SGDLS and CDR2 YYNGEE. CDR3 sequence: CASSVGAEFYNEQFF. CDR3 DNA: TGTGCCAGCAGCGTAGGAGCGGAGTTCTACAATGAGCAGTTCTTC.

V is TRBV18 and J is TRBJ2-1; D is unclear. The CDR3 sequence is 13 residues long. CDR1 and CDR2 (germline): KGHSH, LQKENI. V gave up 5 bases and J gave up 5 bases, with 10 bases separating them. As DNA, the CDR3 is TGTGCCAGCTCAGCCTACCAGGACAATGAGCAGTTCTTC. It codes for CASSAYQDNEQFF.